A single sample is the source of the 31 T cell receptor beta chains below, sequenced in a study of T cell repertoires in cytomegalovirus infection. Their target antigens are unknown. TCRdb re-derived calls from the reads in MiXCR, one entry per CDR3 protein. Of some 800,000 distinct CDR3 sequences listed, about 27% were seen once; the top ten hold less than 15%. This specimen was cultured CD8+ T cells from PBMCs, taken from culture after CMV antigen stimulation. These receptors all stem from a human donor in good health (CMV status not recorded). Some clones in this sample may be carry-over from other donors' samples.

This rearrangement joins TRBV6-6 to TRBJ2-1, with D possibly TRBD2 on 6 matching bases. The CDR3 length is 13 residues. The V gene's germline CDR1 is MNHNY and CDR2 SVGAGI (reference sequence). Trimming took off 0 bases at V and 10 bases at J, with 10 bases between the two ends. CDR3 amino acids: CASSYSGGEEQFF. The DNA for the CDR3 is TGTGCCAGCAGTTACTCGGGGGGTGAAGAGCAGTTCTTC.

This clonotype was seen more than once but under ten times. The chain combines TRBV6-6 with TRBJ1-2; D unclear. The CDR3 totals 15 residues. Deletions cut 2 bases from V and 4 bases from J, with 14 bases between. In germline, CDR1 is MNHNY, CDR2 SVGAGI (reference sequence). The CDR3 region has the DNA TGTGCCAGCAGTTACCCCGGGGAGTGGGGCTATGGCTACACCTTC. Translation gives CASSYPGEWGYGYTF.

This clonotype was detected a few times. The chain's CDR3 is CASSSPPGLNTGELFF. The CDR3 DNA reads TGTGCCAGCAGCTCTCCCCCCGGCCTAAACACCGGGGAGCTGTTTTTT. V and J are TRBV7-9 and TRBJ2-2; unclear D gene. CDR3 length: 16 residues. Germline V CDR1 and CDR2: SEHNR, FQNEAQ (reference sequence). The germline V and J ends were trimmed by 4 bases and 2 bases, with 14 bases remaining between them.

This clonotype has a handful of counts. V gene TRBV24-1 combines with J gene TRBJ2-2; D is uncertain. Deletions cut 1 base from V and 2 bases from J, with 4 bases between. Looked up from germline, CDR1 is KGHDR and CDR2 is SFDVKD. The CDR3 runs 14 residues. DNA of the CDR3: TGTGCCACCAGTGATTTCGACAACACCGGGGAGCTGTTTTTT. This translates into CATSDFDNTGELFF.

The sample holds a few counts of this clonotype. V and J are TRBV12-5 and TRBJ1-1, with a weak D call TRBD1 (6 bases). V was shortened by 1 base and J by 0 bases, with 12 bases between the two germline ends. The CDR3 is 16 amino acids. Per the germline V gene, CDR1 is LGHNT and CDR2 is FRNRAP. The CDR3 here is CASGLGDRYLNTEAFF. The DNA for the CDR3 is TGTGCTAGTGGTTTGGGTGACAGGTATTTGAACACTGAAGCTTTCTTT.

This clonotype was detected only a few times. The chain couples TRBV10-3 to TRBJ1-1; unclear D gene. The CDR3 has 17 residues. The germline V gene has CDR1 ENHRY and CDR2 SYGVKD. The V end was cut by 0 bases, the J end by 1 base, with 15 bases between. CDR3: CAISESDAGRRNTEAFF. The CDR3 nucleotides read TGTGCCATCAGTGAGTCGGATGCAGGACGACGGAACACTGAAGCTTTCTTT.

The V gene is TRBV9, the J gene TRBJ1-1; D not resolved. The CDR3 is 13 residues long. Trimming pared 1 base from V and 1 base from J, leaving 5 bases between. CDR1 and CDR2 (germline): SGDLS, YYNGEE. The CDR3 is CASSVPGNTEAFF. As DNA, the CDR3 is TGTGCCAGCAGCGTACCCGGGAACACTGAAGCTTTCTTT.

This clonotype was observed a handful of times. The V gene is TRBV6-5, the J gene TRBJ2-2; TRBD1 matches at 10 bases. The CDR3 totals 19 residues. Germline loops: CDR1 MNHEY, CDR2 SVGAGI. V lost 2 bases to trimming and J lost 6 bases; unmatched junction nucleotides: 15. CDR3 in DNA: TGTGCCAGCAGTTACCATCGGGACAGGGGTACTGGAACACCCGGGGAGCTGTTTTTT. It yields the protein CASSYHRDRGTGTPGELFF.

This clonotype was seen more than once but under ten times. The V and J genes are TRBV5-5 and TRBJ2-2; 7 bases match TRBD1. The CDR3 totals 19 residues. V lost 6 bases, J lost 0 bases, and 17 bases stayed unmatched. Germline V lookup: CDR1 SGHKS, CDR2 YYEKEE (reference sequence). Here the CDR3 reads CASIPLAFFDRANTGELFF. The DNA of the CDR3 is TGTGCCAGCATCCCCCTCGCTTTTTTCGACAGGGCGAACACCGGGGAGCTGTTTTTT.

The sample holds a few counts of this clonotype. The chain recombines TRBV4-2 with TRBJ2-3; D tentatively reads TRBD1 or TRBD2 (5 bases each). Germline-derived CDR1 and CDR2 are LGHNA and YNFKEQ. V gave up 2 bases and J gave up 1 base, with 16 bases separating them. This CDR3 contains 17 residues. CDR3 loop: CASSQSLQGRRTDTQYF. In DNA, the CDR3 is TGTGCCAGCAGCCAAAGCCTTCAGGGACGACGCACAGATACGCAGTATTTT.

This clonotype has just a few counts. The gene calls are TRBV6-1 and TRBJ2-2; the D gene is possibly TRBD1 (5 bases). The germline V gene has CDR1 MNHNS and CDR2 SASEGT. This CDR3 comprises 13 residues. V dropped 8 bases and J dropped 1 base, with 8 bases sitting between them. In nucleotides, the CDR3 is TGTGCCAGCGACAGCCTGAACACCGGGGAGCTGTTTTTT. Translated, it gives CASDSLNTGELFF.

This clonotype showed up many times. The chain uses TRBV12-3 or TRBV12-4 and TRBJ1-2; 10 positions agree with TRBD1. The J segment lost 8 bases and the V segment lost 4 bases, leaving 10 bases of the junction unmatched. The length of the CDR3 is 15 residues. The CDR3 spells CASSSTGGGLRGYTF. CDR3 sequence (DNA): TGTGCCAGCAGTTCGACAGGGGGCGGGCTGAGAGGCTACACCTTC.

This clonotype was recorded at least ten times. The J gene is TRBJ2-7, the V gene TRBV6-5, with D hard to call. The CDR3 has 14 amino acids. The germline V gene has CDR1 MNHEY and CDR2 SVGAGI. Trimming cost V 0 bases and J 1 base, with 7 bases left between them. Here the CDR3 reads CASSYSPGSYEQYF. CDR3 coding DNA: TGTGCCAGCAGTTACTCTCCGGGTTCCTACGAGCAGTACTTC.

This clonotype was seen repeatedly, ten times or more. CDR3 residues: CASSLGGGIEQYF. In DNA, the CDR3 is TGTGCCAGCAGCTTAGGAGGGGGGATTGAACAGTACTTC. The chain combines TRBV7-6 with TRBJ2-7; D tentatively reads TRBD1 or TRBD2 (6 bases each). Per germline, CDR1 SGHVS and CDR2 FNYEAQ. V dropped 1 base and J dropped 10 bases, with 14 bases sitting between them. The CDR3 is 13 residues long. Supplemented by reference TRBV7-6 and TRBJ2-7, the full variable domain reads GAGVSQSPRYKVTKRGQDVALRCDPISGHVSLYWYRQALGQGPEFLTYFNYEAQQDKSGLPNDRFSAERPEGSISTLTIQRTEQRDSAMYRCASSLGGGIEQYFGPGTRLTVT.

V is TRBV5-5 and J is TRBJ1-2; D gene unclear. CDR1 is SGHKS, CDR2 YYEKEE, per germline (reference sequence). The CDR3 totals 14 residues. V lost 4 bases and J 5 bases, leaving 15 bases between the germline ends. The CDR3 bases are TGTGCCAGCAGCCCCTGGGAAGATGTTTATGGCTACACCTTC. It encodes CASSPWEDVYGYTF. The complete variable domain, with remaining parts taken from reference TRBV5-5 and TRBJ1-2, reads DAGVTQSPTHLIKTRGQQVTLRCSPISGHKSVSWYQQVLGQGPQFIFQYYEKEERGRGNFPDRFSARQFPNYSSELNVNALLLGDSALYLCASSPWEDVYGYTFGSGTRLTVV.

In this sample, this clonotype turned up a few times. The chain recombines TRBV9 with TRBJ2-2; TRBD2 matches at 8 bases. CDR1 SGDLS and CDR2 YYNGEE come from the germline V gene. The trim removed 0 bases at V and 0 bases at J, leaving 7 bases unmatched. This CDR3 comprises 18 residues. The CDR3 loop is CASSVVDRLATNTGELFF. The CDR3 nucleotides are TGTGCCAGCAGCGTAGTAGACCGACTAGCGACGAACACCGGGGAGCTGTTTTTT.

In this sample, this clonotype turned up a few times. The J gene is TRBJ1-1, the V gene TRBV14; TRBD1 matches at 10 bases. Germline CDR1 is SGHDN and CDR2 is FVKESK. The V and J ends lost 1 base and 5 bases, in that order; junction bases with no gene match: 10. CDR3 length: 17 amino acids. CDR3 in DNA: TGTGCCAGCAGCCAAGTAGGGACAGGGGTCATTAAGACTGAAGCTTTCTTT. Its translation is CASSQVGTGVIKTEAFF.

CDR3 coding DNA: TGTGCCAGCAGTTTATCCAGGGTCGGAACCGGGGAGCTGTTTTTT. Its translation is CASSLSRVGTGELFF. The J gene is TRBJ2-2, the V gene TRBV27, with D maybe TRBD1 (5 bases). This CDR3 region has 15 residues. With 0 bases removed from V and 5 bases from J, the gap between germline ends came to 10 bases. The germline V gene has CDR1 MNHEY and CDR2 SMNVEV (reference sequence).

The rearrangement links TRBV12-3 or TRBV12-4 to TRBJ2-2, with TRBD1 matching over 9 bases. The CDR3 runs to 13 residues. After removal of 8 bases from V and 6 bases from J, the junction contained 4 bases not matched to a gene. The CDR3 DNA follows: TGTGCCAGCGACCGACAGGGGGCCGGGGAGCTGTTTTTT. This translates into CASDRQGAGELFF.

This clonotype was detected a few times. The chain employs TRBV28 and TRBJ2-1; TRBD1 agrees at 9 bases. The CDR3 has 14 amino acids. After removal of 7 bases from V and 2 bases from J, the junction contained 3 bases not matched to a gene. Germline-derived CDR1 and CDR2 are MDHEN and SYDVKM. The CDR3 is CASTTGGPYNEQFF. Here the CDR3 DNA reads TGTGCCAGCACCACAGGGGGCCCCTACAATGAGCAGTTCTTC.

This clonotype was counted at least ten times. This chain connects TRBV7-6 to TRBJ2-6; D is perhaps TRBD1 or TRBD2 (5 bases each). V was cut by 0 bases and J by 0 bases, with 9 bases left in between. In germline, CDR1 is SGHVS, CDR2 FNYEAQ. This CDR3 contains 17 residues. The CDR3 DNA reads as TGTGCCAGCAGCTTAGCTGGGGGTATCTCTGGGGCCAACGTCCTGACTTTC. Translating it yields CASSLAGGISGANVLTF.

The table lists this clonotype with many counts. The V call is TRBV7-2, the J call TRBJ1-1, with D tentatively TRBD1 (5 bases). Deletions cut 0 bases from V and 0 bases from J, with 11 bases between. The CDR3 has 16 residues. Germline loops: CDR1 SGHTA, CDR2 FQGNSA. The CDR3 sequence: CASSLAPGGLNTEAFF. In DNA, the CDR3 is TGTGCCAGCAGCTTAGCCCCGGGGGGGTTGAACACTGAAGCTTTCTTT.

This clonotype was seen a handful of times. The chain has TRBV6-6 and TRBJ2-5; D gene unclear. Germline V gives CDR1 MNHNY, CDR2 SVGAGI (reference sequence). V gave up 6 bases and J gave up 5 bases, with 16 bases separating them. The CDR3 contains 14 residues. The CDR3 region is CASSLRSLGETQYF. The CDR3 nucleotides read TGTGCCAGCAGCCTACGCAGCCTAGGGGAGACCCAGTACTTC.

This clonotype was seen a handful of times. The V gene is TRBV6-2 or TRBV6-3, the J gene TRBJ2-2; D is undetermined. The CDR3 is made up of 12 amino acids. Trimming cost V 7 bases and J 3 bases, with 6 bases left between them. Germline V CDR1 and CDR2: MNHEY, SVGEGT. As DNA, the CDR3 is TGTGCCAGCATCGAATACACCGGGGAGCTGTTTTTT. This sequence encodes CASIEYTGELFF.

This clonotype was seen just once. J is TRBJ2-5 and V is TRBV2, with 8 bases lining up with TRBD1. Germline assignment: CDR1 SNHLY and CDR2 FYNNEI. V dropped 6 bases and J dropped 5; count of bases not matched to a gene: 11. The CDR3 extends over 15 amino acids. Here the CDR3 DNA reads TGTGCCAGCAGGAACCCCGCAGGGGGCCGTGAGACCCAGTACTTC. Encoded protein: CASRNPAGGRETQYF.

V gene TRBV6-1 combines with J gene TRBJ2-3; tentatively, D is TRBD2 (7 bases). Germline CDR1 reads MNHNS; CDR2 reads SASEGT. Trimming shortened V by 7 bases and J by 5 bases, and 16 bases separated the two germline ends. CDR3 length equals 14 residues. CDR3 coding DNA: TGTGCCAGCACTATGAGGGGGGGTCTAGATACGCAGTATTTT. The encoded protein is CASTMRGGLDTQYF.

The V call is TRBV5-6, the J call TRBJ2-3; 10 positions agree with TRBD1. CDR1 is SGHDT and CDR2 is YYEEEE in the germline V gene. The trim removed 0 bases at V and 4 bases at J, leaving 5 bases unmatched. This CDR3 region has 16 residues. CDR3 in amino acids: CASSLDGTGVPDTQYF. The CDR3 DNA sequence: TGTGCCAGCAGCTTGGACGGGACAGGGGTTCCAGATACGCAGTATTTT. The full variable domain, rest sourced from reference TRBV5-6 and TRBJ2-3, is DAGVTQSPTHLIKTRGQQVTLRCSPKSGHDTVSWYQQALGQGPQFIFQYYEEEERQRGNFPDRFSGHQFPNYSSELNVNALLLGDSALYLCASSLDGTGVPDTQYFGPGTRLTVL.

There are many counts of this clonotype. V usage is TRBV7-8 and J usage is TRBJ1-6; D possibly corresponds to TRBD1 (5 bases). V was cut by 3 bases and J by 5 bases, with 14 bases left in between. Germline V gives CDR1 SGHVS, CDR2 FQNEAQ. The CDR3 consists of 16 residues. CDR3 sequence (DNA): TGTGCCAGCAGCTTGAGCTGGGGGAGAGATAATTCACCCCTCCACTTT. Protein: CASSLSWGRDNSPLHF.

At least ten counts were recorded for this clonotype. The rearrangement joins TRBV7-9 to TRBJ2-7; no firm D call. Germline-derived CDR1 and CDR2 are SEHNR and FQNEAQ (reference sequence). The ends were cut back, 4 bases at V and 0 bases at J, with 10 bases in the middle. The CDR3 contains 14 residues. CDR3 protein: CASSSPNNSYEQYV. DNA of the CDR3: TGTGCCAGCAGCTCCCCAAATAACTCCTACGAGCAGTACGTC.

The V and J genes are TRBV29-1 and TRBJ1-1; D remains ambiguous. The V gene's germline CDR1 is SQVTM and CDR2 ANQGSEA. This CDR3 is built from 11 residues. V was pared by 3 bases and J by 6 bases, with 8 bases between. CDR3 sequence: CSVEGGAEAFF. The CDR3 DNA reads TGCAGCGTTGAGGGTGGTGCTGAAGCTTTCTTT. Together with reference TRBV29-1 and TRBJ1-1, the CDR3 gives the full variable domain: SAVISQKPSRDICQRGTSLTIQCQVDSQVTMMFWYRQQPGQSLTLIATANQGSEATYESGFVIDKFPISRPNLTFSTLTVSNMSPEDSSIYLCSVEGGAEAFFGQGTRLTVV.

This clonotype occurred a few times. This sequence joins TRBV7-9 and TRBJ2-3; 12 nucleotides line up with TRBD1. The CDR3 spans 16 residues. The J segment lost 6 bases and the V segment lost 5 bases, leaving 9 bases of the junction unmatched. Germline V lookup: CDR1 SEHNR, CDR2 FQNEAQ (reference sequence). Written as DNA, the CDR3 is TGTGCCAGCAGCGGACCGGGACAGGGGGCCCCCGATACGCAGTATTTT. Protein: CASSGPGQGAPDTQYF.